The next 19 T cell receptor beta chains were all read from a single sample in a study of blood T cells in healthy people across ages. A sample-barcoded 5' primer and a J-beta primer mix were used in a second PCR of roughly 6 to 11 cycles. TCRdb reanalysed the 5' RACE reads using MiXCR and keeps one entry per CDR3 protein. The sample holds 1.4 million or so distinct CDR3 sequences, about 45% seen once. Sequencing was performed on blood. The receptors were sampled from a woman aged 18-35 years in good health.

The J gene is TRBJ2-5, the V gene TRBV18, with D hard to call. The V end was cut by 5 bases, the J end by 5 bases, with 9 bases between. Germline values: CDR1 KGHSH, CDR2 LQKENI. This CDR3 is 12 amino acids long. The CDR3 DNA follows: TGTGCCAGCTCAACAAGGGTTGAGACCCAGTACTTC. Protein product: CASSTRVETQYF.

The chain is built from TRBV7-2 and TRBJ2-1, with TRBD1 as a possible D gene (6 bases). Germline CDR1 SGHTA, CDR2 FQGNSA. The CDR3 totals 16 residues. The ends were cut back, 5 bases at V and 0 bases at J, with 14 bases in the middle. This chain's CDR3 is CASSAVGTISYNEQFF. The CDR3 DNA sequence: TGTGCCAGCAGCGCTGTCGGGACAATCTCCTACAATGAGCAGTTCTTC.

Of note for this clonotype: This likely came from a read error, as a far larger clone is one base away. The chain uses TRBV5-1 and TRBJ2-1; D possibly corresponds to TRBD2 (6 bases). The CDR3 consists of 13 residues. Between the trimmed V and J ends, which lost 4 bases and 3 bases, there was a span of 8 bases. In germline, CDR1 is SGHRS, CDR2 YFSETQ. In nucleotides, the CDR3 is TGCGCCAGCAGCATGGAGGGCTACAATGAGCAGTTCTTC. This encodes CASSMEGYNEQFF.

V usage is TRBV2 and J usage is TRBJ2-2, with D perhaps TRBD2 (6 bases). V was cut by 0 bases and J by 3 bases, with 14 bases left in between. Germline-derived CDR1 and CDR2 are SNHLY and FYNNEI. The CDR3 totals 17 residues. DNA of the CDR3: TGTGCCAGCAGTGAAGCGTTAGCGGAACACTACACCGGGGAGCTGTTTTTT. It encodes CASSEALAEHYTGELFF. The full variable domain, its missing parts supplied by reference TRBV2 and TRBJ2-2, is EPEVTQTPSHQVTQMGQEVILRCVPISNHLYFYWYRQILGQKVEFLVSFYNNEISEKSEIFDDQFSVERPDGSNFTLKIRSTKLEDSAMYFCASSEALAEHYTGELFFGEGSRLTVL.

This clonotype was seen at least ten times. A read error may account for a junction end that differs from germline. The rearrangement uses TRBV5-1 and TRBJ1-1; D is uncertain. Germline V gene lookup returns CDR1 SGHRS and CDR2 YFSETQ. This CDR3 is 14 amino acids long. The DNA of the CDR3 is TGTGCCAGCAGCTTAGCAGCAGGGAACACTGAAGCTTTCTTT. Residues: CASSLAAGNTEAFF.

J is TRBJ2-1 and V is TRBV28; 10 bases agree with TRBD2. The J call may be wrong; the DNA end is better matched by TRBJ2-7. CDR1 and CDR2 (germline): MDHEN, SYDVKM. CDR3 length: 14 amino acids. The CDR3 here is CASSASGSGNEQYF. CDR3 DNA sequence: TGTGCCAGTTCTGCTAGCGGGAGCGGGAATGAGCAGTACTTC.

The chain is built from TRBV27 and TRBJ2-7, with no clear D. Germline assignment: CDR1 MNHEY and CDR2 SMNVEV (reference sequence). CDR3 length: 14 amino acids. Between the trimmed V and J ends, which lost 0 bases and 3 bases, there was a span of 9 bases. CDR3 sequence: CASSLSPRNYEQYF. The CDR3 nucleotides read TGTGCCAGCAGTTTATCTCCCAGGAACTACGAGCAGTACTTC.

As DNA, the CDR3 is TGTGCCAGCAGCCAGGCTACCCCGGGACTAGCGCCGTACGAGCAGTACTTC. It codes for CASSQATPGLAPYEQYF. This sequence joins TRBV3-1 and TRBJ2-7, with 10 bases lining up with TRBD2. This CDR3 comprises 17 residues. In germline, CDR1 is LGHDT, CDR2 YNNKEL (reference sequence). With 3 bases clipped from V and 4 bases from J, the junction kept 12 bases outside the gene matches.

The chain carries TRBV25-1 and TRBJ1-1; 10 nucleotides line up with TRBD1. This CDR3 spans 15 amino acids. CDR1 and CDR2 (germline): MGHDK, SYGVNS. V trimming: 0 bases; J trimming: 6 bases; junction bases outside the gene matches: 4. The CDR3 region is CASSEYVGQGAEAFF. CDR3 coding DNA: TGTGCCAGCAGTGAATATGTCGGACAGGGGGCTGAAGCTTTCTTT.

This clonotype turned up a few times. The chain recombines TRBV7-2 with TRBJ2-1, with 8 bases fitting TRBD1. V shed 6 bases and J 8 bases; nucleotides not matched to a gene: 9. CDR3 length equals 14 residues. Looked up from germline, CDR1 is SGHTA and CDR2 is FQGNSA. CDR3 nucleotides: TGTGCCAGCAGTCCCATGGCAGGGGGCGATGAGCAGTTCTTC. It codes for CASSPMAGGDEQFF.

J is TRBJ2-7 and V is TRBV7-8, with 8 positions matching TRBD2. V shed 5 bases, J shed 0 bases, and the junction held 6 bases outside the gene matches. The CDR3 totals 15 residues. CDR1 and CDR2 (germline): SGHVS, FQNEAQ. DNA of the CDR3: TGTGCCAGCAGCGACAAGCGGGGGATCTCCTACGAGCAGTACTTC. Protein sequence: CASSDKRGISYEQYF. The whole variable domain, remainder taken from reference TRBV7-8 and TRBJ2-7, is GAGVSQSPRYKVAKRGQDVALRCDPISGHVSLFWYQQALGQGPEFLTYFQNEAQLDKSGLPSDRFFAERPEGSVSTLKIQRTQQEDSAVYLCASSDKRGISYEQYFGPGTRLTVT.

This clonotype was seen a few times. This chain joins TRBV5-1 and TRBJ2-3; D remains ambiguous. Germline lookup yields CDR1 SGHRS and CDR2 YFSETQ. The CDR3 runs to 14 residues. Trimming shortened V by 2 bases and J by 2 bases, and 9 bases separated the two germline ends. Here the CDR3 reads CASSFSPPTDTQYF. The CDR3 nucleotides are TGCGCCAGCAGCTTCTCCCCTCCCACAGATACGCAGTATTTT.

The sample holds a few counts of this clonotype. CDR3 nucleotides: TGTGCCAGCAGCGCCGGGAGGGGAATGAACACTGAAGCTTTCTTT. Translated, it gives CASSAGRGMNTEAFF. The V gene is TRBV7-9, the J gene TRBJ1-1, with D perhaps TRBD1 (5 bases). Germline CDR1 reads SEHNR; CDR2 reads FQNEAQ (reference sequence). This CDR3 contains 15 residues. V was trimmed by 5 bases and J by 0 bases, leaving 13 bases between them.

This rearrangement joins TRBV5-6 to TRBJ1-1; D is uncertain. Germline lookup yields CDR1 SGHDT and CDR2 YYEEEE. V was shortened by 5 bases and J by 4 bases, with 18 bases between the two germline ends. This CDR3 spans 15 amino acids. CDR3 region: CASSFLFPTGTEAFF. In DNA, the CDR3 is TGTGCCAGCAGTTTCCTATTCCCCACGGGCACTGAAGCTTTCTTT.

This chain connects TRBV11-2 to TRBJ2-5, with TRBD2 identical over 12 bases. After removal of 1 base from V and 11 bases from J, the junction contained 14 bases not matched to a gene. This CDR3 region has 17 residues. Germline-derived CDR1 and CDR2 are SGHAT and FQNNGV. CDR3 amino acids: CASSLAQLAGGPNEQYF. The CDR3 DNA reads as TGTGCCAGCAGCTTAGCCCAACTAGCGGGAGGACCCAATGAGCAGTACTTC.

The chain uses TRBV3-1 and TRBJ2-4, with D possibly being TRBD2 (6 bases). Trimming stripped 3 bases from V and 13 bases from J, with 22 bases between. This CDR3 region has 15 residues. The germline V gene encodes CDR1 LGHDT and CDR2 YNNKEL (reference sequence). The chain's CDR3 is CASSQQGRSSYGQYF. The CDR3 coding sequence is TGTGCCAGCAGCCAGCAAGGGAGGTCCTCCTACGGGCAGTACTTC.

The chain has TRBV9 and TRBJ2-1; D may correspond to TRBD1 or TRBD2 (5 bases each). CDR1 and CDR2 from the germline V gene are SGDLS and YYNGEE. With 1 base removed from V and 4 bases from J, the gap between germline ends came to 18 bases. The CDR3 contains 17 residues. The CDR3 sequence is CASSVKTGAWPYNEQFF. CDR3 sequence (DNA): TGTGCCAGCAGCGTAAAAACCGGGGCCTGGCCATACAATGAGCAGTTCTTC. The full variable domain, completed using reference TRBV9 and TRBJ2-1, is DSGVTQTPKHLITATGQRVTLRCSPRSGDLSVYWYQQSLDQGLQFLIQYYNGEERAKGNILERFSAQQFPDLHSELNLSSLELGDSALYFCASSVKTGAWPYNEQFFGPGTRLTVL.

V is TRBV5-6 and J is TRBJ2-5, with TRBD2 identical over 11 bases. J gave up 3 bases and V 4 bases, and 14 bases lay outside the gene matches. The CDR3 extends over 18 amino acids. The germline V gene encodes CDR1 SGHDT and CDR2 YYEEEE. The CDR3 reads CASSPPDLAGGTEETQYF. As DNA, the CDR3 is TGTGCCAGCAGCCCCCCCGATCTAGCGGGAGGTACAGAAGAGACCCAGTACTTC. The complete variable domain, with remaining parts taken from reference TRBV5-6 and TRBJ2-5, reads DAGVTQSPTHLIKTRGQQVTLRCSPKSGHDTVSWYQQALGQGPQFIFQYYEEEERQRGNFPDRFSGHQFPNYSSELNVNALLLGDSALYLCASSPPDLAGGTEETQYFGPGTRLLVL.

This clonotype has a single count. V and J are TRBV2 and TRBJ1-1; possibly TRBD1 for D (6 bases). Trimming removed 8 bases at V and 5 bases at J, with 21 bases between. CDR1 is SNHLY and CDR2 is FYNNEI in the germline V gene. The CDR3 length is 15 residues. Written as DNA, the CDR3 is TGTGCCAGCCTCCTGCCTAAGGGGGGGCTAACTGAAGCTTTCTTT. Encoded protein: CASLLPKGGLTEAFF.